This TCR beta chain is drawn from a study of identifying expanded T cells in peripheral blood. Study-level results: Differentially abundant clones: roughly 1.2 between replicates, about 15 at around 2 weeks, 19 to 20 at four.

The CDR3 has 14 residues. Germline V gene data show CDR1 as SGHRS and CDR2 as YFSETQ. Trimming left V 2 bases short and J 4 bases short, with 12 bases between. TCRdb's copy holds only in-frame clones and misses some; the assay was immunoSEQ multiplex PCR. This sample has around 85,000 clones, with 89% found just once. As regards this clone: The target antigen is unknown.

Material for sequencing was blood. This receptor was identified in a person aged 18 to 75 in good health. The chain recombines TRBV5-1 with TRBJ2-5; possible D gene TRBD1, 6 bases. CDR3: CASSFQGSGETQYF. In nucleotides, the CDR3 is TGCGCCAGCAGCTTTCAGGGGTCGGGAGAGACCCAGTACTTC.